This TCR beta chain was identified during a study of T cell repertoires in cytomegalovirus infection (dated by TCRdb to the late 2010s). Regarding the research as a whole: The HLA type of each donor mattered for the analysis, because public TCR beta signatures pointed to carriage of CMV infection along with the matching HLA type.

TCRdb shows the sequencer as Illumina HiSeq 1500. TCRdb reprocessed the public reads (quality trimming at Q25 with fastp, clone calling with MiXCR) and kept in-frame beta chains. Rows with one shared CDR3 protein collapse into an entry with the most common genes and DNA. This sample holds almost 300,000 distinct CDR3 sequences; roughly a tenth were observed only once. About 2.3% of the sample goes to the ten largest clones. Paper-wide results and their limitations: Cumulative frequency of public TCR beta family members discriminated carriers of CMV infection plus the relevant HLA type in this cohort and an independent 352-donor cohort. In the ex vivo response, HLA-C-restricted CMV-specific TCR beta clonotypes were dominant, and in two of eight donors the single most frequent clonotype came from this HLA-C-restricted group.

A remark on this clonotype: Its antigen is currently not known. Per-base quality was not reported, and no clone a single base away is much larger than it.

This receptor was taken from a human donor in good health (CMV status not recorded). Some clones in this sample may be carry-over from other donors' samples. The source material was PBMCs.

CDR3 loop: CASSPPGTSVENIQYF. DNA sequence: TGTGCCAGCTCACCACCGGGGACTAGCGTGGAAAACATTCAGTACTTC. The sequence links TRBV18 to TRBJ2-4; 10 bases in the junction line up with TRBD2. Reading the germline V gene gives CDR1 KGHSH and CDR2 LQKENI. V and J are trimmed by 0 bases and 5 bases, and the gene matches miss 4 bases of the junction. Taken from cysteine to phenylalanine, the CDR3 has 16 residues. Just CDR3 DNA is preserved here, 48 bases in frame from base 1.